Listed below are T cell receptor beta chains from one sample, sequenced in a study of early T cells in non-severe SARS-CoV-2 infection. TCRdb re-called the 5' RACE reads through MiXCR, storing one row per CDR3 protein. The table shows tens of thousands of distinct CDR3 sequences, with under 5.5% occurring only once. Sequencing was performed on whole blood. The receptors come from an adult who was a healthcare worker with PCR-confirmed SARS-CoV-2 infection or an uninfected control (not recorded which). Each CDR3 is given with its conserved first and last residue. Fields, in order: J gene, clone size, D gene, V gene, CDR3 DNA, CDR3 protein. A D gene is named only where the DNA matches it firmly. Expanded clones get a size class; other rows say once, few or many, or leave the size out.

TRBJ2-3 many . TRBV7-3 TGTGCCAGCAGCCAACAGGGTTCTATAGATACGCAGTATTTT CASSQQGSIDTQYF
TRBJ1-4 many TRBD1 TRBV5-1 TGCGCCAGCAGCTTCGGAGACAGGGAGGTCGAAAAACTGTTTTTT CASSFGDREVEKLFF
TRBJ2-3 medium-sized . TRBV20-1 TGCAGTGCCGAGGCGGCTAGTGGGGGGACGGTACCCACCACAGATACGCAGTATTTT CSAEAASGGTVPTTDTQYF
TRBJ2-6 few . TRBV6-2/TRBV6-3 TGTGCCAGCAGCCCGGGGAACGACGGGGCCAACGTCCTGACTTTC CASSPGNDGANVLTF
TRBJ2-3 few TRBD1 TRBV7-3 TGTGCCAGCAGCTTAGCCGGGACAGAAACAGATACGCAGTATTTT CASSLAGTETDTQYF
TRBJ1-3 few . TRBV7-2 TGTGCCAGCAGCTTAGCGGGACTCTCTGGAAACACCATATATTTT CASSLAGLSGNTIYF
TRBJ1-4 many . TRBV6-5 TGTGCCAGCAGTTACTCCCCAGGGAGAAGTGAAAAACTGTTTTTT CASSYSPGRSEKLFF
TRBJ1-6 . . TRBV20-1 TGCAGTGCTAGAGATGGAAGACCACCCCTCCACTTT CSARDGRPPLHF
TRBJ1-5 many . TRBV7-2 TGTGCCAGCAGCTTAGCCCGTGATCAGCCCCAGCATTTT CASSLARDQPQHF
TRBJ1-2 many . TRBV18 TGTGCCAGCTCCCCGGAGGACGACTATGGCTACACCTTC CASSPEDDYGYTF
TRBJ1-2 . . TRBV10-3 TGTGCCATCAGTGAAAGGGGACTGATGATCTATGGCTACACCTTC CAISERGLMIYGYTF
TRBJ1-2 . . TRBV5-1 TGCGCCAGCAGCTTGATACAGGGAGGGGATGGCTACACCTTC CASSLIQGGDGYTF
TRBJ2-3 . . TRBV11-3 TGTGCCAGCGCATTTAGCACAGATACGCAGTATTTT CASAFSTDTQYF
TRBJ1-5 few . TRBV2 TGTGCCAGCAGTGAGCAAGGGCAAGGCTATCAGCCCCAGCATTTT CASSEQGQGYQPQHF
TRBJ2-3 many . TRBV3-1 TGTGCCAGCAGCCAATCAGTGGGCAGCCCTCAGTATTTT CASSQSVGSPQYF
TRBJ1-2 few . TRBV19 TGTGCCAGTAGTACCGGGTCCTTTCCTTCTGGGGGCTACACCTTC CASSTGSFPSGGYTF
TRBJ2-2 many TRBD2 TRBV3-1 TGTGCCAGCAGCCGCGGGGGGGCCTCGAACACCGGGGAGCTGTTTTTT CASSRGGASNTGELFF
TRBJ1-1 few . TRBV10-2 TGCGCCAGCGGACGCCGGTACACTGAAGCTTTCTTT CASGRRYTEAFF
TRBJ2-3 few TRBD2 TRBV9 TGTGCCAGCAGCGTAGCGCTAGCGGGGGGGACAGATACGCAGTATTTT CASSVALAGGTDTQYF
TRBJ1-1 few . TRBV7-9 TGTGCCAGCAGCGAATTGAACACTGAAGCTTTCTTT CASSELNTEAFF
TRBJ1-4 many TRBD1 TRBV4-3 TGCGCCAGCAGCCATGCGGACAGGGGTGAAAAACTGTTTTTT CASSHADRGEKLFF
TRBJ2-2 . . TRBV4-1 TGCGCCAGCAGAGACCGGGGGGCAGGGGGGACCGGGGAGCTGTTTTTT CASRDRGAGGTGELFF
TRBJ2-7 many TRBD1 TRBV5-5 TGTGCCAGCAGCTTGGGGACAGGGAGCTCCTACGAGCAGTACTTC CASSLGTGSSYEQYF
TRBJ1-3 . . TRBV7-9 TGTGCCAGCAGACCTCCCCGAGACAGCTCTGGAAACACCATATATTTT CASRPPRDSSGNTIYF
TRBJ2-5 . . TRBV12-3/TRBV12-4 TGTGCCAGCAGTCCCGCGGGATGGGGGGCCCAGTACTTC CASSPAGWGAQYF
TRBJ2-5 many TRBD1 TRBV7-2 TGTGCCAGCACCTTGACAGGGCCCCAAGAGACCCAGTACTTC CASTLTGPQETQYF
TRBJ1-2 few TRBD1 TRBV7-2 TGTGCCAGCAGCTTCGATGGGACAGGGGGCGACTACACCTTC CASSFDGTGGDYTF
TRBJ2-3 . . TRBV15 TGTGCCACCAGCAGAGGCGGGACAGAGAGCACAGATACGCAGTATTTT CATSRGGTESTDTQYF
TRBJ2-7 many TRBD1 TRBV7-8 TGTGCCAGCAGCCTTGGTGCGGGACAGGGCTACGAGCAGTACTTC CASSLGAGQGYEQYF
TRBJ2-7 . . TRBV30 TGTGCCTGGAGGGGCCCCACCGCATGGGGGTACGAGCAGTACTTC CAWRGPTAWGYEQYF
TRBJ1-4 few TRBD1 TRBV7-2 TGTGCCAGCAGCCCACGGACAGGGACGATTGCAACTAATGAAAAACTGTTTTTT CASSPRTGTIATNEKLFF
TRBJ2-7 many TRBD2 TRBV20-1 TGCAGTGCTAGTCCTCCGGGACTAGGGGTGGGACGCGAGCAGTACTTC CSASPPGLGVGREQYF
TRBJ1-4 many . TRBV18 TGTGCCAGCTCACCTATCTCGGAAAAACTGTTTTTT CASSPISEKLFF
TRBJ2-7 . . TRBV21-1 TGTGCCAGCAGCAAAGCGCGGAGGGGGCGCGGAGCAAACTACGAGCAGTACTTC CASSKARRGRGANYEQYF
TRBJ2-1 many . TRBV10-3 TGTGCCATCAGGGGTCTCTCCTCCTACAATGAGCAGTTCTTC CAIRGLSSYNEQFF
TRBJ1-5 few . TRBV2 TGTGCCAGCAGTGAAGCGCGGCCCACCGGCAATCAGCCCCAGCATTTT CASSEARPTGNQPQHF
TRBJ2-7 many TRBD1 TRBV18 TGTGCCAGCTCACCGGACGGACAGGGCTACGAGCAGTACTTC CASSPDGQGYEQYF
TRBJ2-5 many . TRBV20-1 TGCAGTGCTAGTGGAACGGACGAGGTCCAGTACTTC CSASGTDEVQYF
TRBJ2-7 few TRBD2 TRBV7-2 TGTGCCAGCAGCCCTAGCGGCTCCTACGAGCAGTACTTC CASSPSGSYEQYF
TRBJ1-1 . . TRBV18 TGTGCCAGCTCGCCTGCTAGGGACCGCGGGGCTTTCTTT CASSPARDRGAFF
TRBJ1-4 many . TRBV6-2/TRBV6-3 TGTGCCAGCAGTTTCTTTGGTGAAAAACTGTTTTTT CASSFFGEKLFF
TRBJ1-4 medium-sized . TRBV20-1 TGCAGTGCCTCGCAAGGCGGGGGTAGCGGTGAAAAACTGTTTTTT CSASQGGGSGEKLFF
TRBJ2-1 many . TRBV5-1 TGCGCCAGCAGCTTGGATGGGGGGGCTTCCCGTGACGGGCAGTTCTTC CASSLDGGASRDGQFF
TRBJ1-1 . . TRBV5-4 TGTGCCAGCAGCAGCAACGGACACCAGAACACTGAAGCTTTCTTT CASSSNGHQNTEAFF
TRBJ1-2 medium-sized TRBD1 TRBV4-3 TGCGCCAGCAGCCCCGACCCAACAGGGGGGAACTATGGCTACACCTTC CASSPDPTGGNYGYTF
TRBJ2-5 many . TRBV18 TGTGCCAGCTCCCCACGGGGAAAGGGCGAGACCCAGTACTTC CASSPRGKGETQYF
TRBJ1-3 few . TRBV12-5 TGTGCTAGTGGTTTGGGGCTGGGAAACACCATATATTTT CASGLGLGNTIYF
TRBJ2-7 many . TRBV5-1 TGCGCCAGCAGACAAGGGACCGAAATACCTCGGGAGCAGTACTTC CASRQGTEIPREQYF
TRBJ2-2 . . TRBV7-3 TGTGCCAGCAGCCCCCAGCCGGGCACCGGGGAGCTGTTTTTT CASSPQPGTGELFF
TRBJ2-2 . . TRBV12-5 TGTGCTAGTGGTTTGCCCCTGTCTTTGGACGCCGGGGAGCTGTTTTTT CASGLPLSLDAGELFF
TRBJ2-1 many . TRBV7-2 TGTGCCAGCAGCTTAGGGGACTCGAGAAATGAGCAGTTCTTC CASSLGDSRNEQFF
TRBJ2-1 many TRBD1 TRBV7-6 TGTGCCAGCAGCCCCATGGACAGGGACTACAATGAGCAGTTCTTC CASSPMDRDYNEQFF
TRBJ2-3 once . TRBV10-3 TGTGCCATCAGTGAGTCGGCAGGGACAACTAGCACAGATACGCAGTATTTT CAISESAGTTSTDTQYF
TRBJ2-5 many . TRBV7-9 TGTGCCAGCAGCCCAGGTGGAATTCAAGAGACCCAGTACTTC CASSPGGIQETQYF
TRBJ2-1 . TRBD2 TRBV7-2 TGTGCCAGCAGCTTAGTTGCTAGCGGGAATGAGCAGTTCTTC CASSLVASGNEQFF